A single sample is the source of the 23 T cell receptor beta chains below, sequenced in a study of cytomegalovirus exposure and HLA in healthy donors. The PCR used 60 Vbeta and 13 Jbeta primers. Clones were sequenced by immunoSEQ multiplex PCR, and TCRdb holds only the in-frame ones, with some missing. Among 110,000 or so clones listed, under 85% were seen once. Sequencing was performed on PBMCs. These receptors were collected from a man aged 35 to 55 in good health and CMV-seropositive.

This chain connects TRBV7-6 to TRBJ2-1; 12 nucleotides align to TRBD2. V gave up 4 bases and J gave up 4 bases; unmatched junction bases: 5. The germline V gene encodes CDR1 SGHVS and CDR2 FNYEAQ. There are 16 residues in the CDR3. CDR3 loop: CASSWRLAGAYNEQFF. CDR3 DNA sequence: TGTGCCAGCAGCTGGAGACTAGCGGGGGCTTACAATGAGCAGTTCTTC.

J is TRBJ1-2 and V is TRBV6-6, with TRBD1 identical over 11 bases. CDR1 is MNHNY and CDR2 is SVGAGI in the germline V gene (reference sequence). The CDR3 totals 14 residues. V shed 4 bases and J 4 bases; nucleotides not matched to a gene: 2. The CDR3 loop reads CASSSGTGGYGYTF. The CDR3 nucleotides are TGTGCCAGCAGTTCCGGGACAGGGGGCTATGGCTACACCTTC.

The chain has TRBV28 and TRBJ1-6, with D tentatively TRBD1 (6 bases). Trimming took 3 bases from V and 4 from J, leaving 7 bases between them. The CDR3 sequence is 14 residues long. Germline assignment: CDR1 MDHEN and CDR2 SYDVKM. The CDR3 region is CASSFGQYNSPLHF. The CDR3 nucleotides are TGTGCCAGCAGTTTCGGACAGTATAATTCACCCCTCCACTTT.

The chain couples TRBV18 to TRBJ1-4, with a weak D call TRBD1 (5 bases). Germline loops: CDR1 KGHSH, CDR2 LQKENI. V lost 2 bases and J 8 bases, leaving 21 bases between the germline ends. This CDR3 is 17 amino acids long. DNA for the CDR3: TGTGCCAGCTCACCAAGGCAGGGTTCCTCTCCAGGAGAAAAACTGTTTTTT. As protein: CASSPRQGSSPGEKLFF.

The CDR3 DNA reads as TGTGCCAGCAGTTTACCCTCAGGGGGCAATCAGCCCCAGCATTTT. Translating it yields CASSLPSGGNQPQHF. V usage is TRBV28 and J usage is TRBJ1-5, with D perhaps matching TRBD1 (6 bases). The V gene's germline CDR1 is MDHEN and CDR2 SYDVKM. The CDR3 runs to 15 residues. V gave up 2 bases and J gave up 2 bases, with 10 bases separating them.

This clone was detected only a few times. V usage is TRBV2 and J usage is TRBJ2-1, with D possibly matching TRBD1 (6 bases). Germline lookup yields CDR1 SNHLY and CDR2 FYNNEI. The CDR3 loop spans 16 amino acids. V was pared by 7 bases and J by 0 bases, with 16 bases between. In DNA, the CDR3 is TGTGCCAGCAACGAACCCGACAGGAGCTCCTACAATGAGCAGTTCTTC. It is translated as CASNEPDRSSYNEQFF.

The rearrangement joins TRBV9 to TRBJ2-7; 12 bases match TRBD2. Per germline, CDR1 SGDLS and CDR2 YYNGEE. V shed 3 bases and J 0 bases; nucleotides not matched to a gene: 1. CDR3 length: 15 residues. The chain's CDR3 is CASSASGGVSYEQYF. The CDR3 coding sequence is TGTGCCAGCAGCGCTAGCGGGGGGGTCTCCTACGAGCAGTACTTC.

This chain joins TRBV18 and TRBJ2-5; D perhaps matches TRBD2 (5 bases). V lost 3 bases and J 3 bases, leaving 17 bases between the germline ends. The germline CDR1 and CDR2 sequences are KGHSH and LQKENI. There are 16 residues in the CDR3. This CDR3 reads CASSPLMASRKETQYF. The CDR3, as DNA: TGTGCCAGCTCACCCCTGATGGCTAGCAGGAAAGAGACCCAGTACTTC.

The rearrangement joins TRBV18 to TRBJ1-5; weak D call: TRBD1 (5 bases). This CDR3 region has 17 residues. Germline loops: CDR1 KGHSH, CDR2 LQKENI. Trimming removed 3 bases at V and 0 bases at J, with 15 bases between. The CDR3 region has the DNA TGTGCCAGCTCACCGGGGCTGGGAAGTATTAGCAATCAGCCCCAGCATTTT. Translation gives CASSPGLGSISNQPQHF.

This chain connects TRBV7-3 to TRBJ2-1; a weak D match, TRBD1 (5 bases). CDR3 length: 14 amino acids. V lost 1 base and J lost 10, with 14 bases in between. Germline CDR1 and CDR2: SGHTA and FQGTGA. The CDR3 DNA reads as TGTGCCAGCAGCTTAATAGCAGGGTTGGTCGAGCAGTTCTTC. Translation gives CASSLIAGLVEQFF.

V and J are TRBV5-6 and TRBJ1-2, with 8 bases matching TRBD1. Germline CDR1 is SGHDT and CDR2 is YYEEEE. V lost 8 bases, J lost 5 bases, and 11 bases stayed unmatched. This CDR3 spans 14 amino acids. The CDR3 sequence is CASNKQGEPYGYTF. DNA for the CDR3: TGTGCCAGTAATAAACAGGGGGAACCTTATGGCTACACCTTC.

The rearrangement uses TRBV7-8 and TRBJ1-1; 9 bases map to TRBD1. Per the germline V gene, CDR1 is SGHVS and CDR2 is FQNEAQ. Germline trimming cut 4 bases from V and 5 bases from J; bases unmatched to any gene: 11. CDR3 length: 16 amino acids. This chain's CDR3 is CASSSRWGQGRTEAFF. Written as DNA, the CDR3 is TGTGCCAGCAGCTCTCGTTGGGGACAGGGAAGGACTGAAGCTTTCTTT. The whole variable domain, remainder taken from reference TRBV7-8 and TRBJ1-1, is GAGVSQSPRYKVAKRGQDVALRCDPISGHVSLFWYQQALGQGPEFLTYFQNEAQLDKSGLPSDRFFAERPEGSVSTLKIQRTQQEDSAVYLCASSSRWGQGRTEAFFGQGTRLTVV.

CDR3: CATSSRDSPNTEAFF. In DNA form, the CDR3 reads TGTGCCACCAGCAGTAGGGACAGTCCGAACACTGAAGCTTTCTTT. The chain combines TRBV15 with TRBJ1-1; 7 bases match TRBD1. CDR1 LNHNV and CDR2 YYDKDF come from the germline V gene (reference sequence). The length of the CDR3 is 15 residues. After removal of 3 bases from V and 1 base from J, the junction contained 5 bases not matched to a gene.

The chain employs TRBV7-6 and TRBJ1-1; D remains unclear. Germline CDR1 SGHVS, CDR2 FNYEAQ. With 5 bases removed from V and 0 bases from J, the gap between germline ends came to 10 bases. The CDR3 covers 14 residues. The CDR3 sequence: CASSQGGMNTEAFF. The CDR3 DNA is TGTGCCAGCAGCCAAGGAGGCATGAACACTGAAGCTTTCTTT.

The chain combines TRBV11-2 with TRBJ1-1; D is undetermined. Germline values: CDR1 SGHAT, CDR2 FQNNGV. This CDR3 region has 14 residues. V gave up 1 base and J gave up 4 bases, with 10 bases separating them. The CDR3 nucleotides read TGTGCCAGCAGCTTAGCCCTAGGAGTCACTGAAGCTTTCTTT. Encoded protein: CASSLALGVTEAFF.

The chain is built from TRBV13 and TRBJ2-3; 9 bases match TRBD1. This CDR3 contains 16 residues. The J segment lost 5 bases and the V segment lost 4 bases, leaving 10 bases of the junction unmatched. Germline loops: CDR1 PRHDT, CDR2 FYEKMQ (reference sequence). The CDR3 loop is CASSSTGTGRGDTQYF. The CDR3 coding sequence is TGTGCCAGCAGCTCAACCGGGACAGGGAGGGGAGATACGCAGTATTTT.

This clone showed up just a few times. One junction end does not reproduce the germline sequence, and a read error may be involved. V is TRBV30 and J is TRBJ2-1; TRBD1 matches 10 bases. The CDR3 length is 16 residues. Germline V lookup: CDR1 GTSNPN, CDR2 SVGIG (reference sequence). CDR3 coding DNA: TGTGCCTGGTGGCCGGGACAGGGGAGAAACTACTATGAGCAGTTCTTC. Translation gives CAWWPGQGRNYYEQFF.

The genes are TRBV27 and TRBJ1-2; 8 bases are a match to TRBD1. The CDR3 has 15 residues. J lost 7 bases, V lost 6 bases, and 13 bases had no gene match. In germline, CDR1 is MNHEY, CDR2 SMNVEV (reference sequence). The CDR3 nucleotides read TGTGCCAGCAGAGCGACAGGGGAAGAGTTACGTGGCTACACCTTC. Residues: CASRATGEELRGYTF.

The chain uses TRBV28 and TRBJ2-6; 11 bases match TRBD1. The CDR3 loop spans 18 amino acids. CDR1 is MDHEN and CDR2 is SYDVKM in the germline V gene. Trimming took 6 bases from V and 0 from J; bases not matched to a gene: 7. The CDR3 reads CASSPWTGGGSGANVLTF. CDR3 DNA: TGTGCCAGCAGCCCCTGGACAGGGGGCGGCTCTGGGGCCAACGTCCTGACTTTC.

The V and J genes are TRBV10-1 and TRBJ1-5; D possibly corresponds to TRBD1 (5 bases). The germline V and J ends were trimmed by 9 bases and 2 bases, with 11 bases remaining between them. Germline lookup yields CDR1 WNHNN and CDR2 SYGVQD (reference sequence). This CDR3 contains 13 residues. The DNA of the CDR3 is TGCGCCAGGGTAGGGGAGGGCAATCAGCCCCAGCATTTT. Translation gives CARVGEGNQPQHF.

The table lists this clone with a few counts. The chain uses TRBV5-1 and TRBJ2-7; TRBD1 is a possible D gene (5 bases). The ends were cut back, 0 bases at V and 1 base at J, with 14 bases in the middle. CDR1 is SGHRS and CDR2 is YFSETQ in the germline V gene. The CDR3 runs to 16 residues. CDR3 loop: CASSLEGGRASYEQYF. The CDR3 DNA follows: TGCGCCAGCAGCTTGGAGGGTGGCAGGGCGTCCTACGAGCAGTACTTC. The full variable domain, completed using reference TRBV5-1 and TRBJ2-7, is KAGVTQTPRYLIKTRGQQVTLSCSPISGHRSVSWYQQTPGQGLQFLFEYFSETQRNKGNFPGRFSGRQFSNSRSEMNVSTLELGDSALYLCASSLEGGRASYEQYFGPGTRLTVT.

The genes are TRBV28 and TRBJ1-4; D might be TRBD1 (5 bases). V was pared by 6 bases and J by 14 bases, with 19 bases between. The germline V gene encodes CDR1 MDHEN and CDR2 SYDVKM. CDR3 length equals 13 residues. The CDR3 DNA follows: TGTGCCAGCAGCTGGGGCCGGATGAAATGGCTGTTTTTT. Its protein product is CASSWGRMKWLFF.

This chain connects TRBV5-1 to TRBJ2-3, with D maybe TRBD2 (6 bases). Germline-derived CDR1 and CDR2 are SGHRS and YFSETQ. The CDR3 has 15 amino acids. Deletions cut 2 bases from V and 1 base from J, with 11 bases between. The CDR3, as DNA: TGCGCCAGCAGCTTCGGGGGATTCGGCACAGATACGCAGTATTTT. Protein product: CASSFGGFGTDTQYF.